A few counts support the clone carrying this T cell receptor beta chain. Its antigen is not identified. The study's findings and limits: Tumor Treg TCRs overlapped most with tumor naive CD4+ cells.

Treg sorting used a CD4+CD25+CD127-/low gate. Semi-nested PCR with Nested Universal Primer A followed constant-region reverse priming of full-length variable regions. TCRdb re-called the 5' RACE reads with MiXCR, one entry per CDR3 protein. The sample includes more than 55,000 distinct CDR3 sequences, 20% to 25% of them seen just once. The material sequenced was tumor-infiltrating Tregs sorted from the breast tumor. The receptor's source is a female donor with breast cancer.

CDR3 region: CASSLGPTGGSYEQYF. In DNA form, the CDR3 reads TGCGCCAGCAGCTTGGGACCGACAGGGGGCTCCTACGAGCAGTACTTC. V is TRBV5-1 and J is TRBJ2-7; TRBD1 matches at 9 bases. Germline assignment: CDR1 SGHRS and CDR2 YFSETQ. V dropped 0 bases and J dropped 0; count of bases not matched to a gene: 4. The CDR3 covers 16 residues.